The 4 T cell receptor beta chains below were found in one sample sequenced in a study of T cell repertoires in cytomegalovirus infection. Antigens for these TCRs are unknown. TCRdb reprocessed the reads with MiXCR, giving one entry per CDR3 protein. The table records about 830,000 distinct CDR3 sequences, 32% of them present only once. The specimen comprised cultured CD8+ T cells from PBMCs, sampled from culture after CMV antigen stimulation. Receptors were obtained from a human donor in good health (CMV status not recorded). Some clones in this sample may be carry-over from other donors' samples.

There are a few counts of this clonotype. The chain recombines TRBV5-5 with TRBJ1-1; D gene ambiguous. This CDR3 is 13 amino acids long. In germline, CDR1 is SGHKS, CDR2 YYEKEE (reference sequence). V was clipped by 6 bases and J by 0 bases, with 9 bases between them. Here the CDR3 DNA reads TGTGCCAGCACCCAATTCCTGAACACTGAAGCTTTCTTT. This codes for CASTQFLNTEAFF.

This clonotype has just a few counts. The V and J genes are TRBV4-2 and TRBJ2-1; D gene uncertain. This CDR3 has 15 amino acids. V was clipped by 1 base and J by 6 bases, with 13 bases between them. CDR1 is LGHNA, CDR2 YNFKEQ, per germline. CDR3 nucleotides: TGTGCCAGCAGCCAAGCAGGATTGGCCCTCAATGAGCAGTTCTTC. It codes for CASSQAGLALNEQFF.

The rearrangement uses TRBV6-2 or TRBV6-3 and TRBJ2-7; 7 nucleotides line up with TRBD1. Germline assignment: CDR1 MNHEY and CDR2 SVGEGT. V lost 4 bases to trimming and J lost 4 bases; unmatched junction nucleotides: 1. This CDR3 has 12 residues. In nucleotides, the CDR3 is TGTGCCAGCAGTTGGACAGGTTACGAGCAGTACGTC. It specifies CASSWTGYEQYV.

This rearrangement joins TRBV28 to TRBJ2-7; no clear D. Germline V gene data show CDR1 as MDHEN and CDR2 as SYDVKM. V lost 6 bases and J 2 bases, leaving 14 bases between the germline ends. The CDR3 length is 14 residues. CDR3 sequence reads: CASSPGNPPYEQYV. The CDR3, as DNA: TGTGCCAGCAGCCCGGGCAATCCCCCCTACGAGCAGTACGTC.